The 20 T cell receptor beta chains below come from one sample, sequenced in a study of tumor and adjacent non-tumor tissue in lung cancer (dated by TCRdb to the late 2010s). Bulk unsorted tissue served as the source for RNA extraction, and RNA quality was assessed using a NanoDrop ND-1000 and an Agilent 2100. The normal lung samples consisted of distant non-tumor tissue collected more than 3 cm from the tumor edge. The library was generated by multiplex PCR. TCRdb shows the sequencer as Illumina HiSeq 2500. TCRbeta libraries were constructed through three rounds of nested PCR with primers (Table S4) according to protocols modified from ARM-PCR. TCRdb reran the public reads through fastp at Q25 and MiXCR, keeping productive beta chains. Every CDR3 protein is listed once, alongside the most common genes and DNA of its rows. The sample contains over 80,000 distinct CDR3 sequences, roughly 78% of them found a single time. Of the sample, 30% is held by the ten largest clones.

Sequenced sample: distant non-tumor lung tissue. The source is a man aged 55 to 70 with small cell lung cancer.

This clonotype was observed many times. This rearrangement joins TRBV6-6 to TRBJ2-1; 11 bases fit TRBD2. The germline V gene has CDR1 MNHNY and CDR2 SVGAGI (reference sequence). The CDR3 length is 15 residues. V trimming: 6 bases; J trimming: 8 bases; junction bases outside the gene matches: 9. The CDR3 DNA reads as TGTGCCAGCAGCTTACTAGCGGGAGAAGGATATGAGCAGTTCTTC. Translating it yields CASSLLAGEGYEQFF.

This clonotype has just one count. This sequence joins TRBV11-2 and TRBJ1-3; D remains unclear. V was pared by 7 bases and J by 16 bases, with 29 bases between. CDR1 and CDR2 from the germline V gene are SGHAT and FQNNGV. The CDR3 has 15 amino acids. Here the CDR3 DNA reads TGTGCCAGCAACCATGGCGCTCTCTCTGAAACCACCTTCTATTTT. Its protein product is CASNHGALSETTFYF.

CDR3 protein: CVRGQTRGGEQFF. Written as DNA, the CDR3 is TGTGTCAGAGGACAGACGCGGGGCGGTGAGCAGTTCTTC. The rearrangement uses TRBV6-5 and TRBJ2-1; D may correspond to TRBD1 or TRBD2 (6 bases each). Germline values: CDR1 MNHEY, CDR2 SVGAGI. This CDR3 has 13 residues.

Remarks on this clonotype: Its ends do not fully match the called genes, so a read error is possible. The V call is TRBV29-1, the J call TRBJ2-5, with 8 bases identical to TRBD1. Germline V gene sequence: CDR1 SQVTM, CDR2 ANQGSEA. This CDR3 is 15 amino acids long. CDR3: CSVYNDRDRRETQYF. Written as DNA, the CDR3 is TGCAGCGTCTACAACGACCGGGACAGGAGAGAGACACAGTACTTC.

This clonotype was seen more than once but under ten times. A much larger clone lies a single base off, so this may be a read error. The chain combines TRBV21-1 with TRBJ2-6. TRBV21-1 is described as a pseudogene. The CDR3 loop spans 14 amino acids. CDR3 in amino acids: CTSKDLSGANVLTF. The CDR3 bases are TGTACCAGCAAGGACCTATCTGGGGCCAACGTCCTGACTTTC.

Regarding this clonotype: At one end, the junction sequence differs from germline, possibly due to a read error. The CDR3: CSIDGGNTGVLFF. CDR3 DNA: TGTAGCATTGACGGGGGGAACACCGGGGTGCTGTTTTTT. This chain uses TRBV29-1 with TRBJ2-2, with 7 bases fitting TRBD2. The CDR3 loop spans 13 amino acids. Per the germline V gene, CDR1 is SQVTM and CDR2 is ANQGSEA.

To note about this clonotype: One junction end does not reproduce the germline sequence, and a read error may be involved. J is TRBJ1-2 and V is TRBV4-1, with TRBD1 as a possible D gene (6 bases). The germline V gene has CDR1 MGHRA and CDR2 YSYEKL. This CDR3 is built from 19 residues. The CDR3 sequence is CASSEDNTFVDSYNHGYTF. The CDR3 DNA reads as TGCGCCAGCAGCGAAGATAATACTTTTGTGGACAGCTACAACCATGGCTACACCTTC.

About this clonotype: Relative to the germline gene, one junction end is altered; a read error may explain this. CDR3 loop: CSVERDTPSTDTQYF. The CDR3 region has the DNA TGTAGCGTTGAGCGTGATACCCCAAGCACAGATACGCAGTATTTT. The rearrangement joins TRBV29-1 to TRBJ2-3; possibly TRBD2 for D (5 bases). The CDR3 is 15 residues long. Germline CDR1 SQVTM, CDR2 ANQGSEA.

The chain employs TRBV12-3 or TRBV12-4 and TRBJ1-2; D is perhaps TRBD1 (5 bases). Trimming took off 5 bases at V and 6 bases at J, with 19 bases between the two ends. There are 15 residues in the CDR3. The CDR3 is CASSLPGGAFHGYTF. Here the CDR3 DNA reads TGTGCCAGCAGTCTACCAGGCGGGGCCTTCCATGGCTACACCTTC.

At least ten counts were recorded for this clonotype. In DNA, the CDR3 is TGTGCCAGCAGCTCAGCGGGAGGGTCAGGAGAGACCCAGTACTTC. Translation: CASSSAGGSGETQYF. J is TRBJ2-5 and V is TRBV7-3; 10 positions agree with TRBD2. Looked up from germline, CDR1 is SGHTA and CDR2 is FQGTGA. V was pared by 4 bases and J by 4 bases, with 6 bases of the junction left unmatched. The CDR3 extends over 15 amino acids.

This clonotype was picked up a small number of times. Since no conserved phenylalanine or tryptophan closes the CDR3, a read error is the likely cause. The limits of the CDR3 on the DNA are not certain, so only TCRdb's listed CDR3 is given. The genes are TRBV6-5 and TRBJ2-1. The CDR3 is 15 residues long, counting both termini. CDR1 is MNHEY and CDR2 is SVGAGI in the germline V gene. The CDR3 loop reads CASGLRTYSYNEQFL.

CDR3 in amino acids: CASSKGQANRGYEQYF. The CDR3 nucleotides are TGTGCCAGTAGTAAAGGACAGGCCAACCGGGGCTACGAGCAGTACTTC. The chain is built from TRBV19 and TRBJ2-7; 7 nucleotides align to TRBD1. Trimming removed 4 bases from V and 3 bases from J; junction bases left unmatched: 12. Germline V gene sequence: CDR1 LNHDA, CDR2 SQIVND (reference sequence). This CDR3 contains 16 residues. The whole variable domain, filled in from reference TRBV19 and TRBJ2-7, reads DGGITQSPKYLFRKEGQNVTLSCEQNLNHDAMYWYRQDPGQGLRLIYYSQIVNDFQKGDIAEGYSVSREKKESFPLTVTSAQKNPTAFYLCASSKGQANRGYEQYFGPGTRLTVT.

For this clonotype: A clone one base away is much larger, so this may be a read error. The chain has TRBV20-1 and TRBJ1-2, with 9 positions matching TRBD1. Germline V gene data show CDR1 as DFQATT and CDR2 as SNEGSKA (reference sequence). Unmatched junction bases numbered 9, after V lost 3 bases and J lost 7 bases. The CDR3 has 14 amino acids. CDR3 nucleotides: TGCAGTGCTAGGGACGTTACAGGGGGCTTTGGCTACACCTTC. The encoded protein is CSARDVTGGFGYTF.

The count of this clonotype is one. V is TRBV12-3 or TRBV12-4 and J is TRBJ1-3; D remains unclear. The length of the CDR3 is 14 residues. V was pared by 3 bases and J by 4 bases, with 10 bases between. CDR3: CASSLRGLGNTIYF. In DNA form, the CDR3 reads TGTGCCAGCAGTTTGCGGGGTTTGGGAAACACCATATATTTT.

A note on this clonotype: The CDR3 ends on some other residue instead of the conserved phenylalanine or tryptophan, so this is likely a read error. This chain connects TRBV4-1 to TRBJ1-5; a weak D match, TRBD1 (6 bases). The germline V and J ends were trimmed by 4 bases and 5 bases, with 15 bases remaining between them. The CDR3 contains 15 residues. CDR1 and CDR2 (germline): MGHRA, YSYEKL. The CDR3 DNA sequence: TGCGCCAGCAGCCGGGGAGGGGGGGGTTATCAGCCCCAGCATTTA. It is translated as CASSRGGGGYQPQHL.

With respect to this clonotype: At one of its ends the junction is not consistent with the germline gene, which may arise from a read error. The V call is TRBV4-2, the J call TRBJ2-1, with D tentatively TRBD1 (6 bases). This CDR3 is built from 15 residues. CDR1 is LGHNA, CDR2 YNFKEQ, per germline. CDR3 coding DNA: TGTGTCAGCAGCCATCCGCAAAATCGAGGGGGTGAGGAGTTCTTC. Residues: CVSSHPQNRGGEEFF.

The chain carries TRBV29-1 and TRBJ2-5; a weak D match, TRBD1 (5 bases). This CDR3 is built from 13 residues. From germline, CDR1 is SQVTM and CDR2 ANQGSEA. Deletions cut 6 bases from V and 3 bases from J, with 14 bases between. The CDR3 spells CSVRVGSEETQYF. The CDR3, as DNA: TGCAGCGTCAGGGTGGGTTCGGAAGAGACCCAGTACTTC.

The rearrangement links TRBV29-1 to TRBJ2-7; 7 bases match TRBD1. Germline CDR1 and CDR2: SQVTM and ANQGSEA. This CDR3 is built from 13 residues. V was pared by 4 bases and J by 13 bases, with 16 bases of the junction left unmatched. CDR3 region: CSVGTGPGIEHYF. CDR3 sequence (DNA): TGCAGCGTTGGGACAGGACCGGGAATCGAACACTACTTC.

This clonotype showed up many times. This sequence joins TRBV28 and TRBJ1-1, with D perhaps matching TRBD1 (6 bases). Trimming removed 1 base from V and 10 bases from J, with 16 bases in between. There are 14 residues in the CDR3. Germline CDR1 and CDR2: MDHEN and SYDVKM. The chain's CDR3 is CASSLLKGGVGAFF. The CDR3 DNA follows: TGTGCCAGCAGTTTATTAAAGGGGGGAGTTGGAGCTTTCTTT.

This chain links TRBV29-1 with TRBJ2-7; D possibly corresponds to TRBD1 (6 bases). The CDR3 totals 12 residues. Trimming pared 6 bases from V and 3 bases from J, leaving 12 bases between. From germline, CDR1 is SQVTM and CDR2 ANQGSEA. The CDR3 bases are TGCAGCGTCCGGGACACATTCTACGAGCAGTACTTC. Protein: CSVRDTFYEQYF.